This paragraph reports one T cell receptor (beta chain). In the original processing: Amplifying reference gene primers gave estimates of nucleated cell counts. Assay used: immunoSEQ multiplex PCR; TCRdb lists only in-frame clones, some missing. V and J calls and clone size follow that table, whereas D and trimming were derived from the DNA. Of 310,000 or so clones listed, 86% are singletons. This specimen comes from a study of blood T cell repertoires in COVID-19. Study summary: The United States, Italy and Spain provided the acute and convalescent COVID-19 samples. PBMCs, B-cell-depleted T cells, or T cells were the source of the cDNA or gDNA that made up the material.

Trimming took off 2 bases at V and 10 bases at J, with 20 bases between the two ends. CDR3 length: 15 residues. Germline CDR1 is MNHNS and CDR2 is SASEGT. This clonotype originated in a woman in her 50s with acute or convalescent COVID-19. This rearrangement joins TRBV6-1 to TRBJ1-2; maybe TRBD1 (6 bases). Sequenced sample: peripheral blood. CDR3 coding DNA: TGTGCCAGCAGTGAACGGGCAGGGGCCGGGGTGGACTACACCTTC. Its translation: CASSERAGAGVDYTF.